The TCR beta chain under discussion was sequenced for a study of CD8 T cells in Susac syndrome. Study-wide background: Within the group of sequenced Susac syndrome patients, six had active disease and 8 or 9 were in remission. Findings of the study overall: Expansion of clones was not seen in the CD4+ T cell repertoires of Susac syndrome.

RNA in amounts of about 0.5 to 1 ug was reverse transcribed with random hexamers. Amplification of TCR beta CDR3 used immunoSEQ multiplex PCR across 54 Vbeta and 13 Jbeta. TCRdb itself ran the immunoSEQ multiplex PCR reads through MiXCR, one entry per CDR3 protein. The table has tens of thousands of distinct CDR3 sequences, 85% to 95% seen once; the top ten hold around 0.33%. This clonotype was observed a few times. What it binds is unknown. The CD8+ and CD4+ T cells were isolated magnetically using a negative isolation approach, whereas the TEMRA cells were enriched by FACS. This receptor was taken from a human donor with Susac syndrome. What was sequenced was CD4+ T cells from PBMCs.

In DNA, the CDR3 is TGTGCCAGCAGCCCCGGCGGGCCCCAAGAGACCCAGTACTTC. Protein sequence: CASSPGGPQETQYF. This chain uses TRBV7-6 with TRBJ2-5, with D tentatively TRBD2 (5 bases). CDR1 is SGHVS, CDR2 FNYEAQ, per germline. This CDR3 spans 14 amino acids. Trimming shortened V by 5 bases and J by 1 base, and 11 bases separated the two germline ends.